This T cell receptor (beta chain) was captured in a study of T cell repertoires in cytomegalovirus infection. Study in general: HLA-C-restricted CMV epitopes, recently identified, and well-studied HLA-B-restricted ones were used by the study.

Turning to this clonotype: The antigen is undetermined.

The study's findings and limits: Pooled public TCR beta family frequency picked out CMV carriers with the relevant HLA. HLA-C-restricted, CMV-specific TCR beta clonotypes were dominant ex vivo.

MiXCR, applied by TCRdb to the reads, yields one record per CDR3 protein. The sample yields 750,000 to 950,000 distinct CDR3 sequences, roughly 28% seen once. This TCR was sampled from a human donor in good health (CMV status not recorded). Some clones in this sample may be carry-over from other donors' samples. Material: cultured CD8+ T cells from PBMCs, obtained from culture after CMV antigen stimulation.

CDR3 sequence: CASGGTGSNEQFF. CDR3 nucleotide sequence: TGCGCCAGCGGGGGGACGGGATCCAATGAGCAGTTCTTC. V and J are TRBV5-1 and TRBJ2-1, with a possible D match to TRBD2 (6 bases). CDR1 SGHRS and CDR2 YFSETQ come from the germline V gene. This CDR3 is built from 13 residues. V shed 7 bases and J shed 6 bases, with 14 bases lying between them.